These 15 T cell receptor beta chains share one sample of origin, sequenced in a study of T cell responses to AZD1222 COVID-19 vaccine. Libraries were prepared by immunoSEQ multiplex PCR; TCRdb keeps only in-frame clonotypes and omits some of them. The sample yields about 140,000 clones, around 93% seen once. The specimen was peripheral blood, collected 28 days after the second AZD1222 dose. These receptors all come from an adult who received the AZD1222 COVID-19 vaccine.

The rearrangement uses TRBV5-1 and TRBJ1-1; weak D call: TRBD1 (5 bases). The length of the CDR3 is 13 residues. Trimming stripped 3 bases from V and 7 bases from J, with 13 bases between. Germline CDR1 and CDR2: SGHRS and YFSETQ. CDR3: CASSYNRDYEAFF. The CDR3 DNA follows: TGCGCCAGCAGCTACAACCGGGACTATGAAGCTTTCTTT.

This chain links TRBV30 with TRBJ1-1; D call uncertain. The CDR3 is 11 residues long. The germline V and J ends were trimmed by 3 bases and 1 base, with 3 bases remaining between them. CDR1 is GTSNPN, CDR2 SVGIG, per germline (reference sequence). The DNA of the CDR3 is TGTGCCTGGAGGGGGAACACTGAAGCTTTCTTT. Translation gives CAWRGNTEAFF.

This chain joins TRBV24-1 and TRBJ1-5; 8 bases match TRBD1. The ends lost 4 bases at V and 7 bases at J; junction bases unmatched: 8. This CDR3 contains 15 residues. Germline-derived CDR1 and CDR2 are KGHDR and SFDVKD. CDR3 loop: CATSDAGGEWQPQHF. The CDR3 coding sequence is TGTGCCACCAGTGACGCAGGGGGCGAATGGCAGCCCCAGCATTTT.

The chain uses TRBV11-2 and TRBJ2-7; D possibly uses TRBD1 or TRBD2 (7 bases each). With 5 bases removed from V and 5 bases from J, the gap between germline ends came to 16 bases. Germline CDR1 reads SGHAT; CDR2 reads FQNNGV. The CDR3 runs to 14 residues. In DNA form, the CDR3 reads TGTGCCAGCAGCCCGCTCAGGGGGGGGCACGAGCAGTACTTC. It yields the protein CASSPLRGGHEQYF.

The chain is built from TRBV12-3 or TRBV12-4 and TRBJ2-5, with no clear D. V lost 6 bases, J lost 4 bases, and 12 bases lay in between. The CDR3 consists of 13 residues. The CDR3 loop reads CASRLRLGETQYF. The CDR3 DNA sequence: TGTGCCAGCAGACTCAGGTTAGGAGAGACCCAGTACTTC.

The rearrangement joins TRBV28 to TRBJ2-1; no reliable D call. CDR1 is MDHEN, CDR2 SYDVKM, per germline. V was clipped by 2 bases and J by 10 bases, with 3 bases between them. The CDR3 consists of 10 residues. CDR3 DNA sequence: TGTGCCAGCAGTTTAGAGGAGCAGTTCTTC. This translates into CASSLEEQFF. Looking up the rest from reference TRBV28 and TRBJ2-1 gives the full variable domain: DVKVTQSSRYLVKRTGEKVFLECVQDMDHENMFWYRQDPGLGLRLIYFSYDVKMKEKGDIPEGYSVSREKKERFSLILESASTNQTSMYLCASSLEEQFFGPGTRLTVL.

V gene TRBV7-9 combines with J gene TRBJ2-5, with a weak D call TRBD2 (6 bases). The V gene's germline CDR1 is SEHNR and CDR2 FQNEAQ (reference sequence). V was trimmed by 2 bases and J by 4 bases, leaving 8 bases between them. This CDR3 has 13 residues. CDR3 sequence (DNA): TGTGCCAGCAGCTTAAACGGGGGAGAGACCCAGTACTTC. This encodes CASSLNGGETQYF. Looking up the rest from reference TRBV7-9 and TRBJ2-5 gives the full variable domain: DTGVSQNPRHKITKRGQNVTFRCDPISEHNRLYWYRQTLGQGPEFLTYFQNEAQLEKSRLLSDRFSAERPKGSFSTLEIQRTEQGDSAMYLCASSLNGGETQYFGPGTRLLVL.

V is TRBV28 and J is TRBJ2-5; a weak D match, TRBD2 (6 bases). Trimming cost V 1 base and J 4 bases, with 13 bases left between them. CDR3 length: 15 residues. CDR1 and CDR2 from the germline V gene are MDHEN and SYDVKM. The CDR3 nucleotides read TGTGCCAGCAGTTTATACCGACTAGAGGTAGAGACCCAGTACTTC. Its protein is CASSLYRLEVETQYF.

The chain uses TRBV7-2 and TRBJ1-1, with D hard to call. The CDR3 runs 14 residues. Germline V gene lookup returns CDR1 SGHTA and CDR2 FQGNSA. Trimming took 1 base from V and 2 from J, leaving 8 bases between them. CDR3 bases: TGTGCCAGCAGCTTAGGTCTAGGAAACACTGAAGCTTTCTTT. This gives the protein CASSLGLGNTEAFF.

The rearrangement links TRBV28 to TRBJ1-1; 7 positions agree with TRBD1. After removal of 6 bases from V and 1 base from J, the junction contained 11 bases not matched to a gene. The length of the CDR3 is 16 residues. Germline lookup yields CDR1 MDHEN and CDR2 SYDVKM. CDR3 residues: CASSLLGTEENTEAFF. CDR3 bases: TGTGCCAGCAGCCTACTCGGGACAGAAGAGAACACTGAAGCTTTCTTT.

The chain couples TRBV20-1 to TRBJ1-2; TRBD1 is a possible D gene (6 bases). The V end was cut by 3 bases, the J end by 7 bases, with 9 bases between. The CDR3 has 11 amino acids. Germline CDR1 reads DFQATT; CDR2 reads SNEGSKA (reference sequence). The CDR3 DNA reads as TGCAGTGCTAGTTCACAGGGTGGCTACACCTTC. Translated: CSASSQGGYTF.

J is TRBJ2-7 and V is TRBV6-5; possible D gene TRBD1, 7 bases. This CDR3 is 15 amino acids long. Deletions cut 5 bases from V and 5 bases from J, with 19 bases between. Germline CDR1 is MNHEY and CDR2 is SVGAGI. CDR3: CASSRGATGSHEQYF. The CDR3 nucleotides are TGTGCCAGCAGTAGGGGGGCGACAGGGAGCCACGAGCAGTACTTC.

The rearrangement uses TRBV10-3 and TRBJ2-3; D may be TRBD2 (5 bases). The ends were cut back, 7 bases at V and 3 bases at J, with 14 bases in the middle. Germline values: CDR1 ENHRY, CDR2 SYGVKD. The CDR3 extends over 14 amino acids. The DNA of the CDR3 is TGTGCCATCAATCGAGGGCTTGGGACAGATACGCAGTATTTT. Translating it yields CAINRGLGTDTQYF.

The chain uses TRBV9 and TRBJ1-6; D is unresolved. V lost 1 base and J lost 9, with 11 bases in between. Germline CDR1 and CDR2: SGDLS and YYNGEE. The CDR3 extends over 14 amino acids. CDR3 DNA sequence: TGTGCCAGCAGCGTAATCGGGGTAGGTTCACCCCTCCACTTT. It specifies CASSVIGVGSPLHF.

The chain carries TRBV10-3 and TRBJ1-2; D gene uncertain. CDR3 length: 16 amino acids. With 3 bases removed from V and 2 bases from J, the gap between germline ends came to 16 bases. Germline loops: CDR1 ENHRY, CDR2 SYGVKD. DNA of the CDR3: TGTGCCATCAGTGAACAAACCGAACCCTTAAACTATGGCTACACCTTC. It is translated as CAISEQTEPLNYGYTF.